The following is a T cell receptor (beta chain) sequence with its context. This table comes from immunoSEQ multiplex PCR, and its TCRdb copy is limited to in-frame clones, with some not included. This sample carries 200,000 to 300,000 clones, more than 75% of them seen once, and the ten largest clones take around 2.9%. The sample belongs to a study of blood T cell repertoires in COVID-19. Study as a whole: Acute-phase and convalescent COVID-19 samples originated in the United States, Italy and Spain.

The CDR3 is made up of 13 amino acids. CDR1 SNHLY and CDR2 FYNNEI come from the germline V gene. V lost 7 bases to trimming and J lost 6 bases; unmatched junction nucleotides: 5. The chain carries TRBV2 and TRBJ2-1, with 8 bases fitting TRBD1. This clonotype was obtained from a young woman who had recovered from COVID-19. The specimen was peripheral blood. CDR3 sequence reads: CASTSDRANEQFF. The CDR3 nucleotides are TGTGCCAGCACCTCGGACAGGGCCAATGAGCAGTTCTTC.